This T cell receptor (beta chain) was retrieved from a study of cytomegalovirus exposure and HLA in healthy donors. The germline V and J ends were trimmed by 6 bases and 4 bases, with 12 bases remaining between them. The V gene's germline CDR1 is SNHLY and CDR2 FYNNEI. The CDR3 is 14 residues long. To note about this clone: Its target is not known.

Study-level results: The study put 150 to 200 TCR beta chains on its list as cytomegalovirus-associated.

Sequencing was performed with immunoSEQ multiplex PCR; in TCRdb, only in-frame clones are kept and a portion is missing. Of approximately 120,000 clones listed, 88% were seen once; the top ten hold 2% to 2.5%. The V and J genes are TRBV2 and TRBJ2-2; maybe TRBD2 (5 bases). Input material: PBMCs. The receptor was isolated from a woman aged 18-29 years in good health and CMV-seronegative. CDR3 nucleotides: TGTGCCAGCAGCCAGCGAGGGTCCACCGGGGAGCTGTTTTTT. Translation gives CASSQRGSTGELFF.